Listed below are T cell receptor beta chains from one sample, sequenced in a study of PD-1 blockade in classical Hodgkin lymphoma. Some clones are missing from TCRdb's copy, which holds only in-frame ones; the method was immunoSEQ multiplex PCR. The data contain 80,000 to 100,000 clones, 75% to 85% of them singletons. The material was peripheral blood mononuclear cells (PBMCs), obtained before the second cycle of nivolumab. The receptors stem from a human donor with classical Hodgkin lymphoma. CDR3s include the opening cysteine and the closing phenylalanine or tryptophan. D genes are given only for firm matches. The size field is filled for only some rows; it gives once, few, many or a size class.

v_gene,d_gene,j_gene,abundance,CDR3aa,CDR3nt
TRBV5-1,TRBD2,TRBJ2-1,NA,CASSLPGLAGVPEQFF,TGCGCCAGCAGCTTACCGGGACTAGCGGGAGTCCCCGAGCAGTTCTTC
TRBV5-6,TRBD1,TRBJ1-2,NA,CASSRPGGANYGYTF,TGTGCCAGCAGCCGACCAGGGGGCGCGAACTATGGCTACACCTTC
TRBV10-2,NA,TRBJ2-7,few,CASSEWGSGRDF,TGCGCCAGCAGTGAATGGGGGAGCGGACGGGACTTC
TRBV7-2,NA,TRBJ2-7,NA,CASSLAEAGTLYEQYF,TGTGCCAGCAGCTTAGCGGAGGCAGGGACCCTCTACGAGCAGTACTTC
TRBV7-8,TRBD2,TRBJ2-5,NA,CASSQGTSVATQYF,TGTGCCAGCAGCCAAGGGACTAGCGTTGCGACCCAGTACTTC
TRBV10-3,TRBD1,TRBJ2-1,NA,CAISRDRGSYNEQFF,TGTGCCATCAGTCGGGACAGGGGCTCCTACAATGAGCAGTTCTTC
TRBV28,NA,TRBJ2-1,NA,CASSFRSSAYNEQFF,TGTGCCAGCAGTTTTCGGTCTAGCGCATACAATGAGCAGTTCTTC
TRBV7-2,TRBD1,TRBJ1-2,NA,CASSPGQGRPYGYTF,TGTGCCAGCAGCCCCGGACAGGGTCGCCCCTATGGCTACACCTTC
TRBV18,NA,TRBJ2-7,many,CASSPSSTGTYEQYF,TGTGCCAGCTCACCATCCAGTACCGGTACCTACGAGCAGTACTTC
TRBV5-1,NA,TRBJ2-3,NA,CASSWKDTQYF,TGCGCCAGCAGCTGGAAAGATACGCAGTATTTT
TRBV7-9,TRBD2,TRBJ2-2,few,CASSSAGVNTGELFF,TGTGCCAGCAGCTCAGCGGGAGTAAACACCGGGGAGCTGTTTTTT
TRBV5-1,NA,TRBJ1-1,few,CASSSLGRGGTEAFF,TGCGCCAGCAGCTCACTCGGTCGCGGGGGCACTGAAGCTTTCTTT
TRBV5-1,NA,TRBJ2-1,NA,CASSSPLSGSSEQFF,TGCGCCAGCAGCTCCCCCCTAAGTGGGAGTAGTGAGCAGTTCTTC
TRBV10-3,TRBD1,TRBJ2-1,NA,CAISESTGTGPNEQFF,TGTGCCATCAGTGAGTCGACAGGGACGGGGCCCAATGAGCAGTTCTTC
TRBV25-1,TRBD1,TRBJ1-1,NA,CASSAQGQPLVMNTEAFF,TGTGCCAGCAGCGCCCAGGGACAGCCGCTTGTAATGAACACTGAAGCTTTCTTT
TRBV7-6,NA,TRBJ1-5,few,CASSSDRNQPQHF,TGTGCCAGCAGCTCAGACAGAAATCAGCCCCAGCATTTT
TRBV18,TRBD1,TRBJ1-1,NA,CASSPQGQGGRQTEAFF,TGTGCCAGCTCACCCCAAGGACAGGGAGGCCGTCAAACTGAAGCTTTCTTT
TRBV21-1,NA,TRBJ2-1,NA,CASSKGSGRANEQFF,TGTGCCAGCAGCAAAGGCAGCGGGAGGGCCAATGAGCAGTTCTTC
TRBV7-6,NA,TRBJ2-5,NA,CASSPAPWETQYF,TGTGCCAGCAGCCCCGCCCCTTGGGAGACCCAGTACTTC
TRBV5-6,NA,TRBJ2-3,NA,CASSLGGRRMGNTQYF,TGTGCCAGCAGCTTGGGGGGGCGCAGGATGGGGAATACGCAGTATTTT
TRBV5-1,TRBD2,TRBJ2-5,NA,CASSWGLADTSKETQYF,TGCGCCAGCAGCTGGGGACTAGCGGACACGTCCAAAGAGACCCAGTACTTC